A selection of T cell receptor beta chains follows, all from one sample in a study of T cells in Graves' hyperthyroidism and ophthalmopathy. MiXCR, applied by TCRdb to the multiplex PCR reads, yields one record per CDR3 protein. The sample includes 600,000 or so distinct CDR3 sequences, 12% to 15% of them seen just once. The specimen sequenced was blood. These receptor sequences come from a woman aged 18-30 years with Graves' ophthalmopathy. Both conserved end residues are part of each CDR3. Each record gives: clone size, D gene, J gene, V gene, CDR3 protein. The D gene is left open where the match is weak. Clone size, where shown, is once, few, many, or a class for clones that have expanded.

>few|TRBD2|TRBJ2-1|TRBV28
CASSSPSGTSARNEQFF
>many|NA|TRBJ2-7|TRBV6-1
CASRNPPDSAGYEQYF
>many|NA|TRBJ2-3|TRBV11-2
CASSLDSTGPDTQYF
>NA|TRBD1|TRBJ1-2|TRBV9
CASARDREDYGYTF
>many|NA|TRBJ1-6|TRBV20-1
CSALDGNRASPLHF
>many|TRBD2|TRBJ2-1|TRBV3-1
CASSPEPGLADYNEQFF
>NA|TRBD1|TRBJ1-2|TRBV7-2
CASSSNQGAYGYTF
>many|TRBD1|TRBJ1-1|TRBV2
CARRDRQDTEAFF
>many|TRBD2|TRBJ2-1|TRBV28
CASSRLSGVSYNEQFF
>NA|NA|TRBJ1-5|TRBV18
CASSPPSVGYSNQPQHF
>many|NA|TRBJ2-1|TRBV5-1
CASSLPAVDEQFF
>few|NA|TRBJ1-5|TRBV19
CASSVQGGNQPQHF
>many|NA|TRBJ2-1|TRBV27
CASSPVGSYNEQFF
>many|NA|TRBJ1-4|TRBV28
CASSLYKWAVGGKLFF
>many|NA|TRBJ1-3|TRBV4-3
CASSQGSGAGNTIYF
>many|NA|TRBJ2-1|TRBV4-1
CASSQVGHNEQFF
>many|NA|TRBJ2-7|TRBV9
CASSVGTLGYEQYF
>NA|TRBD2|TRBJ2-7|TRBV29-1
CNVGGSSYEQYF
>NA|NA|TRBJ2-4|TRBV12-5
CASALEVKNIQYF
>many|NA|TRBJ2-2|TRBV9
CASSDSNTGELFF
>NA|NA|TRBJ2-7|TRBV24-1
CATSEGQEQYF
>NA|NA|TRBJ2-5|TRBV6-1
CASSPMQGMGAQYF
>NA|NA|TRBJ1-6|TRBV6-1
CASSSGQRTPLHF
>many|NA|TRBJ1-4|TRBV30
CAWSGLEQLNEKLFF
>many|TRBD2|TRBJ2-3|TRBV7-2
CASSSGTSGITDTQYF
>NA|NA|TRBJ1-1|TRBV6-2/TRBV6-3
CASSHGSEPFNTEAFF
>many|TRBD2|TRBJ2-7|TRBV13
CASSPGLAGEKSTEQYF
>few|TRBD1|TRBJ1-5|TRBV12-5
CASGLSGTGQPQHF
>many|TRBD1|TRBJ2-2|TRBV28
CASTGVMNTGELFF
>many|TRBD2|TRBJ2-3|TRBV20-1
CSAPGLAGGPTDTQYF
>many|NA|TRBJ2-2|TRBV5-1
CASSLTGLNTGELFF
>few|NA|TRBJ1-2|TRBV4-1
CASSHPWTVNYGYTF
>many|TRBD2|TRBJ2-7|TRBV5-4
CASTEGLGEQYF
>many|NA|TRBJ1-1|TRBV2
CASSPTGGGTEAFF
>few|NA|TRBJ1-1|TRBV2
CASRLGTLNTEAFF
>NA|TRBD1|TRBJ2-7|TRBV4-1
CASSQGQGAGEQYF
>many|TRBD2|TRBJ2-1|TRBV7-9
CASTEWTSGDNEQFF
>many|TRBD1|TRBJ1-2|TRBV7-9
CASSFKTGDDGYTF
>few|NA|TRBJ2-1|TRBV5-6
CASSLADPGNEQFF
>NA|TRBD2|TRBJ2-1|TRBV15
CATSRDNPPGLAGLHYNEQFF
>many|NA|TRBJ2-1|TRBV29-1
CSVVGDSGSTVNEQFF
>many|TRBD1|TRBJ2-5|TRBV7-2
CASSLVGQVQETQYF
>many|NA|TRBJ2-7|TRBV3-1
CASSQDRYTRSSYEQYF
>many|NA|TRBJ1-1|TRBV7-8
CASSLSAQRAEAFF
>NA|NA|TRBJ2-1|TRBV2
CASSEELVGNEQLF
>many|NA|TRBJ2-5|TRBV28
CASTGRAGRTQETQYF
>NA|NA|TRBJ2-7|TRBV29-1
CSVDAGVRGNEQFFGPGGSYEQYF
>many|NA|TRBJ2-7|TRBV13
CASRRGEDYEQYF
>NA|NA|TRBJ1-2|TRBV19
CAGLRGGYGYTF
>many|TRBD2|TRBJ2-1|TRBV11-1
CASSPRRRLAGGNEQFF
>few|NA|TRBJ1-1|TRBV7-9
CASSPHGGEEPSGNRNTEAFF
>NA|NA|TRBJ2-4|TRBV6-5
CASSYRFSLAKNIQYF
>many|TRBD1|TRBJ2-7|TRBV7-9
CASSRRDRGSPRSYEQYF
>many|NA|TRBJ2-7|TRBV2
CASSQLLYEQYF